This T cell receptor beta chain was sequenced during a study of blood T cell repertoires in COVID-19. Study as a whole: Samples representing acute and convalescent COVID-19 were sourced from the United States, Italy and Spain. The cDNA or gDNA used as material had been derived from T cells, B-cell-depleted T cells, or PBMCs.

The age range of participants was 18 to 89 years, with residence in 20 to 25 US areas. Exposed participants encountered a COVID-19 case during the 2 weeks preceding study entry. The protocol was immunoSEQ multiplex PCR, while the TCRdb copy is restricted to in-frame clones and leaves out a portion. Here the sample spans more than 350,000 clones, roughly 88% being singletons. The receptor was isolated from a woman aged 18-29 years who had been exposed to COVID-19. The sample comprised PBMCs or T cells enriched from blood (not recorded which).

CDR3 in amino acids: CASSSQVNTEAFF. CDR3 nucleotides: TGTGCCAGCAGCAGTCAGGTGAACACTGAAGCTTTCTTT. The chain recombines TRBV7-8 with TRBJ1-1; D not resolved. Looked up from germline, CDR1 is SGHVS and CDR2 is FQNEAQ. V lost 5 bases to trimming and J lost 0 bases, with 7 bases between them. The CDR3 is 13 amino acids.